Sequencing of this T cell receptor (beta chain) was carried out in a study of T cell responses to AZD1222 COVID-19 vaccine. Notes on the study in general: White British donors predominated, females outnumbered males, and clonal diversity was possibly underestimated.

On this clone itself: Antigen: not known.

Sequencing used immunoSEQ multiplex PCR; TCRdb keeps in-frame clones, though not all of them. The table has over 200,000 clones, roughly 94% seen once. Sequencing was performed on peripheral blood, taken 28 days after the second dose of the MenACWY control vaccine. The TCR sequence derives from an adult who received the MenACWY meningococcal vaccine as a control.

The CDR3 DNA sequence: TGTGCCAGCACCGTACTAGCGGGGGAGTGGGAGACCCAGTACTTC. It specifies CASTVLAGEWETQYF. V gene TRBV5-6 combines with J gene TRBJ2-5, with 11 bases fitting TRBD2. In germline, CDR1 is SGHDT, CDR2 YYEEEE. V dropped 6 bases and J dropped 5; count of bases not matched to a gene: 9. The CDR3 runs to 15 residues.